What follows describes a single TCR beta chain. Its antigen is currently not known. Base quality data are lacking; no much larger clone is found one base away. This sample is drawn from a study of blood T cells in healthy people across ages (dated by TCRdb to between 2014 and 2016). Regarding the research as a whole: Template switching captured roughly one uniquely barcoded TCR beta cDNA molecule per two T cells in model experiments. Age-related changes in TCR beta repertoire diversity were measured in the study by deep sequencing normalized with unique cDNA molecular identifiers. The donors were split into four age groups: young (average around 17 years), middle-aged (roughly 39), aged (approximately 60) and long-lived (roughly 86). To avoid experimental bias, donors of different ages were spread randomly across the sequencing lanes. For two donors (one aged 18 to 29 and one aged 80 or older), the study analyzed two additional independent replicas of 1 million unique cDNA reads from the same blood draw.

Trimming removed 6 bases from V and 4 bases from J; the gene matches leave 13 bases unexplained. CDR1 and CDR2 are drawn from the germline V gene (reference sequence): DFQATT, SNEGSKA. The CDR3 sequence holds 16 residues, the cysteine and phenylalanine included. The only DNA kept is the CDR3, 48 bases in frame from the first base. Receptor amplification or capture employed 5' RACE. This sample was sequenced with an Illumina HiSeq 2500. A second about 7 to 11 cycle PCR used a sample-barcoded 5' primer and a J-beta primer mix. A template-switch 5' adaptor carrying 12 random nucleotides introduced a unique molecular identifier onto each TCR beta cDNA molecule. At least 2.5 million CDR3-containing paired-end reads were obtained from each sample. The Mint cDNA synthesis kit, primed by a TRBC-specific oligonucleotide, was used to synthesize first-strand cDNA from all RNA. All cDNA was treated with uracil-DNA glycosylase and then went through a first 18-cycle PCR with the universal primers M1SS and BC2_uni_R. As for how the authors treated the data: Each sample was normalized by randomly selecting 1 million high-quality reads, each carrying a distinct molecular identifier. Reads sharing molecular identifiers were discarded rather than binned into consensus sequences. CDR3 identification, clonotype clustering and error correction used MiTCR with a Q25 quality threshold and the strictest error-elimination algorithm. A nonparametric unseen species model with Euler transformation was used to estimate a lower bound on total TCR beta diversity. Using fastp trimming at Q25 and MiXCR clonotype assembly, TCRdb reanalyzed the public sequencing data and kept in-frame beta chains. Merged by CDR3 protein, the rows form single entries marked with the most common genes and DNA. In this record, the V and J calls reflect TCRdb's handling and not the investigators' own analysis. This sample has approximately 1.5 million distinct CDR3 sequences in its table, and 42% of those were observed once. The ten largest clones add up to 4% of the sample.

Systemically healthy Caucasian individuals from Russia, around 38 in total and aged roughly 6 to 100 years, were included as donors. Each donor gave around 9.9 milliliters of peripheral blood, collected into EDTA-treated Vacutainer tubes. Ficoll-Paque density-gradient centrifugation was used to isolate PBMCs, with at least 6.5 million per sample. Trizol reagent was used to extract total RNA from PBMCs, with at least 5.5 micrograms per sample. The percentages of naive CD45RAhigh/CD27high T cells were determined by flow cytometry on a PBMC aliquot from every donor. Overall results and qualifications from the work: Because the CMV infection status of the donors was unknown, age-related changes in expanded clonotypes may potentially have been confounded. A strong correlation was found between observed TCR beta diversity and the percentage of naive T cells measured by flow cytometry. Compared with the aged group, the long-lived group had more naive CD4+ T cells, fewer expanded clones and increased TCR diversity, suggesting age selection. Since profiling was done on bulk unsorted PBMCs, naive and antigen-experienced compartments could not be conclusively compared. Estimates of total diversity from one million sequenced T cells were regarded as lower bounds and underestimates. As age increased, observed TCR beta diversity per million T cells dropped in a roughly linear way, and a significant reduction was already evident by age 40.

The chain couples TRBV20-1 to TRBJ1-2; TRBD1 agrees with 11 junctional bases. This sequence was found in a woman in her late teens or twenties in good health. The specimen was blood. The nucleotides read TGCAGTGCGACCGCTTGGACAGGGGGCGCCCCCTATGGCTACACCTTC. Its protein product is CSATAWTGGAPYGYTF.